This T cell receptor (beta chain) stems from a study of beta chain features in type 1 diabetes. Study-wide results and limits: The question of HLA type influencing TCRB rearrangement was one that remained unresolved here.

A word on this clone: The antigen remains undetermined.

The CDR3 is 15 amino acids. The V gene's germline CDR1 is SGHVS and CDR2 FQNEAQ. Germline trimming cut 1 base from V and 7 bases from J; bases unmatched to any gene: 6. The authors reverse transcribed all of the isolated RNA, so sequencing captured expressed TCRB transcripts. TCRdb's copy holds only in-frame clones and misses some; the assay was immunoSEQ multiplex PCR. Of 300,000 to 400,000 clones listed, 8% are singletons. Material for sequencing was central memory CD4+ T cells from blood. The sequence came from a woman aged 18-30 years in good health. The chain carries TRBV7-8 and TRBJ2-2; 7 nucleotides match TRBD2. Here the CDR3 reads CASSLVLRENGELFF. The CDR3 coding sequence is TGTGCCAGCAGCTTAGTCTTGCGGGAGAACGGGGAGCTGTTTTTT.